Each of the 30 T cell receptor beta chains below was sequenced from the same sample in a study of shared clonotypes between healthy human individuals. Terminally differentiated effector memory CD45RA+ cells were excluded from the naive CD8 cells, which were CD45RO-negative and positively selected for CCR7. TCRdb's table, derived via immunoSEQ multiplex PCR, lists solely in-frame clones and lacks some. The data show roughly 2,000,000 clones, 90% to 95% seen once. Sequenced: naive CD8+ T cells from PBMCs. These receptors were collected from a man younger than 35 in good health. Some clones in this sample may be carry-over from other donors' samples.

V gene TRBV7-2 combines with J gene TRBJ1-1; 9 bases align to TRBD1. V was pared by 5 bases and J by 4 bases, with 5 bases of the junction left unmatched. Germline CDR1 reads SGHTA; CDR2 reads FQGNSA. This CDR3 is built from 14 residues. The CDR3 nucleotides are TGTGCCAGCAGCCGGGACAGGGTCGGCACTGAAGCTTTCTTT. It translates to CASSRDRVGTEAFF. The whole variable domain, remainder taken from reference TRBV7-2 and TRBJ1-1, is GAGVSQSPSNKVTEKGKDVELRCDPISGHTALYWYRQSLGQGLEFLIYFQGNSAPDKSGLPSDRFSAERTGGSVSTLTIQRTQQEDSAVYLCASSRDRVGTEAFFGQGTRLTVV.

The V call is TRBV6-1, the J call TRBJ1-2; possible D gene TRBD1, 5 bases. The CDR3 has 17 residues. Germline CDR1 is MNHNS and CDR2 is SASEGT. Trimming took 2 bases from V and 7 from J, leaving 23 bases between them. This CDR3 reads CASSETPPGWGVSGYTF. In nucleotides, the CDR3 is TGTGCCAGCAGTGAAACCCCCCCGGGTTGGGGGGTTAGTGGCTACACCTTC.

This sequence joins TRBV4-1 and TRBJ2-7; perhaps D is TRBD1 or TRBD2 (6 bases each). Germline loops: CDR1 MGHRA, CDR2 YSYEKL. The CDR3 is 15 amino acids. V lost 6 bases and J lost 3, with 18 bases in between. The CDR3 loop reads CASRFRGEALYEQYF. CDR3 in DNA: TGCGCCAGCAGGTTTAGGGGGGAGGCCCTCTACGAGCAGTACTTC.

The chain joins TRBV4-1 to TRBJ2-3; TRBD1 matches 7 bases. The V gene's germline CDR1 is MGHRA and CDR2 YSYEKL. The CDR3 runs 13 residues. After removal of 2 bases from V and 6 bases from J, the junction contained 2 bases not matched to a gene. CDR3 in DNA: TGCGCCAGCAGCCAATCACAGGGGGATACGCAGTATTTT. The encoded protein is CASSQSQGDTQYF.

In DNA form, the CDR3 reads TGTGCCAGCAGTGAGAGCGGGAGTGGCCCCTACGAGCAGTACTTC. The encoded protein is CASSESGSGPYEQYF. V and J are TRBV6-1 and TRBJ2-7, with TRBD2 identical over 8 bases. The CDR3 consists of 15 residues. V was pared by 3 bases and J by 2 bases, with 6 bases of the junction left unmatched. Per the germline V gene, CDR1 is MNHNS and CDR2 is SASEGT.

This chain connects TRBV27 to TRBJ1-2; 12 positions agree with TRBD1. This CDR3 region has 17 residues. The trim removed 6 bases at V and 8 bases at J, leaving 16 bases unmatched. The germline V gene encodes CDR1 MNHEY and CDR2 SMNVEV (reference sequence). Here the CDR3 reads CASRNRDRGQGALGYTF. In nucleotides, the CDR3 is TGTGCCAGCAGAAACCGGGACAGGGGGCAAGGAGCGTTAGGCTACACCTTC.

The chain joins TRBV15 to TRBJ1-5; D gene unclear. Germline V lookup: CDR1 LNHNV, CDR2 YYDKDF (reference sequence). This CDR3 has 18 amino acids. Trimming took 0 bases from V and 0 from J, leaving 15 bases between them. The CDR3 region has the DNA TGTGCCACCAGCAGAGATCATCCGAAGTCCTATAGCAATCAGCCCCAGCATTTT. Its translation: CATSRDHPKSYSNQPQHF.

This sequence joins TRBV4-1 and TRBJ2-7; TRBD1 matches 7 bases. The CDR3 has 14 residues. Germline assignment: CDR1 MGHRA and CDR2 YSYEKL. J was trimmed by 5 bases and V by 6 bases; bases with no gene match: 10. Here the CDR3 DNA reads TGCGCCAGCAGTGATGAGACAGGGTTTAACGAGCAGTACTTC. Encoded protein: CASSDETGFNEQYF.

This sequence joins TRBV28 and TRBJ2-5; tentative D call: TRBD2 (6 bases). V lost 3 bases to trimming and J lost 1 base, with 12 bases between them. The CDR3 runs to 15 residues. Germline CDR1 is MDHEN and CDR2 is SYDVKM. CDR3 DNA sequence: TGTGCCAGCAGTTTGGGGAGGACCATCCAAGAGACCCAGTACTTC. It encodes CASSLGRTIQETQYF.

V gene TRBV11-1 combines with J gene TRBJ2-5; possible D gene TRBD2, 6 bases. Trimming cost V 8 bases and J 0 bases, with 22 bases left between them. Germline-derived CDR1 and CDR2 are SGHAT and FQDESV (reference sequence). This CDR3 is built from 17 residues. The CDR3 spells CASEVGLEGPNQETQYF. CDR3 sequence (DNA): TGTGCCAGCGAGGTAGGGTTGGAGGGTCCCAACCAAGAGACCCAGTACTTC. Drawing the rest from reference TRBV11-1 and TRBJ2-5, the complete variable domain is EAEVAQSPRYKITEKSQAVAFWCDPISGHATLYWYRQILGQGPELLVQFQDESVVDDSQLPKDRFSAERLKGVDSTLKIQPAELGDSAMYLCASEVGLEGPNQETQYFGPGTRLLVL.

In its sample, this clone was seen a few times. The V call is TRBV7-6, the J call TRBJ1-5; D is ambiguous. The CDR3 runs to 13 residues. V was shortened by 1 base and J by 5 bases, with 6 bases between the two germline ends. Germline CDR1 SGHVS, CDR2 FNYEAQ. This CDR3 reads CASSLDPDQPQHF. The CDR3 bases are TGTGCCAGCAGCTTAGATCCAGATCAGCCCCAGCATTTT.

The J gene is TRBJ2-1, the V gene TRBV9; 12 bases line up with TRBD1. Germline CDR1 SGDLS, CDR2 YYNGEE. The CDR3 runs to 15 residues. V lost 4 bases, J lost 8 bases, and 7 bases stayed unmatched. CDR3 in DNA: TGTGCCAGCAGCCCTGGGACAGGGGGCTATGATGAGCAGTTCTTC. Its protein product is CASSPGTGGYDEQFF.

In its sample, this clone was seen once. This rearrangement joins TRBV4-3 to TRBJ2-5; TRBD2 agrees at 7 bases. The germline gives CDR1 LGHNA, CDR2 YSLEER. CDR3 length: 16 amino acids. J gave up 5 bases and V 1 base, and 10 bases lay outside the gene matches. The CDR3 loop is CASSQGRAGERETQYF. CDR3 sequence (DNA): TGCGCCAGCAGCCAAGGGAGGGCGGGAGAACGGGAGACCCAGTACTTC.

The table lists this clone with a count of one. The same CDR3 can be traced to other DNA sequences in this sample. The V call is TRBV5-1, the J call TRBJ2-7; maybe TRBD2 (5 bases). V was cut by 0 bases and J by 4 bases, with 8 bases left in between. The CDR3 consists of 13 residues. Germline values: CDR1 SGHRS, CDR2 YFSETQ. Here the CDR3 DNA reads TGCGCCAGCAGCTTGGAGAGGGCATACGAGCAGTACTTC. Its protein product is CASSLERAYEQYF.

V and J are TRBV18 and TRBJ2-5; TRBD1 matches 8 bases. CDR3 length equals 15 residues. CDR1 is KGHSH, CDR2 LQKENI, per germline. The V and J ends lost 3 bases and 6 bases, in that order; junction bases with no gene match: 9. The CDR3 DNA reads as TGTGCCAGCTCACCCCAGGACAGGGAAAAGAAGACCCAGTACTTC. Its protein is CASSPQDREKKTQYF.

The CDR3 nucleotides are TGTGCCAGCAGTGAAGCCGCCCTTGACAGGGGTTTCAATCAGCCCCAGCATTTT. This sequence encodes CASSEAALDRGFNQPQHF. The chain couples TRBV6-1 to TRBJ1-5; the match to TRBD1 covers 8 bases. Per the germline V gene, CDR1 is MNHNS and CDR2 is SASEGT. The V and J ends lost 0 bases and 3 bases, in that order; junction bases with no gene match: 10. The CDR3 is 18 amino acids.

Regarding this clone: This sample includes further DNA sequences coding for the same CDR3. CDR3 loop: CASSLGGGRETQYF. CDR3 bases: TGTGCCAGCAGCTTAGGGGGAGGGCGAGAGACCCAGTACTTC. The chain employs TRBV7-3 and TRBJ2-5, with 7 bases that match TRBD2. With 2 bases clipped from V and 4 bases from J, the junction kept 4 bases outside the gene matches. The CDR3 has 14 residues. Germline V gene sequence: CDR1 SGHTA, CDR2 FQGTGA.

The chain is built from TRBV4-1 and TRBJ2-6; no definite D call. The CDR3 is 14 residues long. Germline loops: CDR1 MGHRA, CDR2 YSYEKL. V was trimmed by 4 bases and J by 4 bases, leaving 8 bases between them. CDR3 region: CASSLSYGANVLTF. In DNA, the CDR3 is TGCGCCAGCAGCCTCTCCTACGGGGCCAACGTCCTGACTTTC.

The chain combines TRBV7-9 with TRBJ2-7; 7 bases agree with TRBD1. The CDR3 sequence is 14 residues long. Trimming took 7 bases from V and 3 from J; bases not matched to a gene: 9. CDR1 is SEHNR and CDR2 is FQNEAQ in the germline V gene (reference sequence). The CDR3 is CASTFQGVGYEQYF. The CDR3 DNA follows: TGTGCCAGCACGTTTCAGGGGGTGGGCTACGAGCAGTACTTC.

Note on this clone: Other DNA sequences within the sample encode an identical CDR3. The chain has TRBV27 and TRBJ2-3, with a possible D match to TRBD1 (6 bases). CDR3 length equals 13 residues. V dropped 6 bases and J dropped 1 base, with 8 bases sitting between them. In germline, CDR1 is MNHEY, CDR2 SMNVEV (reference sequence). The CDR3 region is CASSRTGTDTQYF. The CDR3, as DNA: TGTGCCAGCAGCAGGACAGGCACAGATACGCAGTATTTT.

The genes are TRBV18 and TRBJ1-2; tentatively, D is TRBD1 (6 bases). Germline V gene sequence: CDR1 KGHSH, CDR2 LQKENI. The CDR3 sequence is 15 residues long. Trimming shortened V by 3 bases and J by 2 bases, and 13 bases separated the two germline ends. CDR3: CASSPGGDNNYGYTF. The CDR3 nucleotides read TGTGCCAGCTCACCTGGCGGGGACAACAACTATGGCTACACCTTC.

As concerns this clone: Other DNA sequences from this sample encode an identical CDR3 as well. J is TRBJ1-5 and V is TRBV5-6; possible D gene TRBD1, 6 bases. V lost 2 bases to trimming and J lost 6 bases, with 15 bases between them. The CDR3 is 15 residues long. From germline, CDR1 is SGHDT and CDR2 YYEEEE. The CDR3 DNA reads TGTGCCAGCAGCTTAGGGGGAGGGGCAGGTCAGCCCCAGCATTTT. It encodes CASSLGGGAGQPQHF.

The chain couples TRBV2 to TRBJ2-2; D gene unclear. CDR1 SNHLY and CDR2 FYNNEI come from the germline V gene. The CDR3 contains 9 residues. In nucleotides, the CDR3 is TGTCAAGGAGCCGGGGAGCTGTTTTTT. It yields the protein CQGAGELFF.

This clone was seen only once. The chain joins TRBV27 to TRBJ2-7; 8 bases map to TRBD2. In germline, CDR1 is MNHEY, CDR2 SMNVEV (reference sequence). The ends lost 5 bases at V and 7 bases at J; junction bases unmatched: 13. This CDR3 is built from 15 residues. CDR3 loop: CASSPLLADLGEQYF. The CDR3 DNA follows: TGTGCCAGCAGTCCTCTACTAGCGGACTTGGGGGAGCAGTACTTC.

The chain carries TRBV18 and TRBJ1-5; no firm D call. The CDR3 loop spans 16 amino acids. V gave up 3 bases and J gave up 1 base, with 13 bases separating them. Germline CDR1 KGHSH, CDR2 LQKENI. CDR3 bases: TGTGCCAGCTCACCCCGTAGAGTGGACAGCAATCAGCCCCAGCATTTT. Residues: CASSPRRVDSNQPQHF.

Turning to this clone: The CDR3 ends on some other residue instead of the conserved phenylalanine or tryptophan, so this is likely a read error. No DNA is shown, since the ends of the CDR3 on it are uncertain; the CDR3 is the one TCRdb lists. The chain combines TRBV30 with TRBJ1-2; the table's D call of TRBD1 was not tested on the DNA. Counting both end residues, the CDR3 totals 12 amino acids. CDR1 and CDR2 from the germline V gene are GTSNPN and SVGIG (reference sequence). CDR3 residues: CAWSDPRDRTLL.

This sequence joins TRBV11-2 and TRBJ2-7; D may be TRBD1 (6 bases). The length of the CDR3 is 15 residues. V shed 3 bases and J shed 5 bases, with 17 bases lying between them. Looked up from germline, CDR1 is SGHAT and CDR2 is FQNNGV. The chain's CDR3 is CASSFTGHPPDEQYF. The CDR3 nucleotides read TGTGCCAGCAGCTTTACGGGACACCCACCAGACGAGCAGTACTTC.

This sequence joins TRBV6-1 and TRBJ2-4; D might be TRBD2 (5 bases). CDR1 MNHNS and CDR2 SASEGT come from the germline V gene. The V end lost 2 bases, the J end lost 0 bases, and 14 bases lay between the germline ends. The CDR3 sequence is 17 residues long. CDR3 amino acids: CASSESAGRLAKNIQYF. The CDR3 DNA reads TGTGCCAGCAGTGAATCGGCGGGCAGGCTAGCCAAAAACATTCAGTACTTC.

The chain carries TRBV27 and TRBJ2-7; D is possibly TRBD2 (6 bases). The V end lost 4 bases, the J end lost 6 bases, and 19 bases lay between the germline ends. CDR1 is MNHEY, CDR2 SMNVEV, per germline (reference sequence). CDR3 length equals 15 residues. CDR3 in amino acids: CASSSWSGEYREQYF. The CDR3 DNA is TGTGCCAGCAGTTCATGGTCGGGGGAGTATCGCGAGCAGTACTTC.

This chain connects TRBV5-6 to TRBJ1-2; D is undetermined. The CDR3 consists of 13 residues. V was trimmed by 5 bases and J by 0 bases, leaving 8 bases between them. The germline gives CDR1 SGHDT, CDR2 YYEEEE. CDR3 amino acids: CASRSGPNYGYTF. CDR3 DNA: TGTGCCAGCAGAAGTGGACCTAACTATGGCTACACCTTC.